This TCR beta chain appears in the sequencing data of a study of cytomegalovirus exposure and HLA in healthy donors. The PCR contained 60 Vbeta and 13 Jbeta primers. In the study's own analysis: A later analysis tallied tens of millions of unique TCR beta chains, about 11 million of them shared. TCRdb keeps only in-frame clones here, not all; method: immunoSEQ multiplex PCR. V and J calls and clone size are given by that table; D and trimming were obtained from the DNA. The table shows tens of thousands of clones, with just over 65% occurring only once. There are 12 residues in the CDR3. V was trimmed by 7 bases and J by 4 bases, leaving 10 bases between them. In germline, CDR1 is MNHNS, CDR2 SASEGT.

The sequence came from a woman in her twenties or thirties in good health and CMV-seronegative. V is TRBV6-1 and J is TRBJ1-2; D perhaps matches TRBD1 (6 bases). Sequenced: PBMCs. CDR3: CASTPGAYGYTF. CDR3 nucleotide sequence: TGTGCCAGCACGCCAGGGGCCTATGGCTACACCTTC.